What follows are 25 T cell receptor beta chains derived from one specimen sequenced in a study of T cell changes during pregnancy in multiple sclerosis. Sequenced by immunoSEQ multiplex PCR; TCRdb stores in-frame clones only, minus some. Of 75,000 to 95,000 clones detected, approximately 95% appear once; the ten largest clones hold 0.11% to 0.15%. The sequenced sample was CD4+ T cells from peripheral blood mononuclear cells, obtained after pregnancy. Receptors originate from a female donor with multiple sclerosis, enrolled in a pregnancy study.

The chain couples TRBV9 to TRBJ2-5; possibly TRBD2 for D (6 bases). Between the trimmed V and J ends, which lost 3 bases and 6 bases, there was a span of 18 bases. Germline CDR1 reads SGDLS; CDR2 reads YYNGEE. This CDR3 comprises 15 residues. The CDR3 sequence is CASSAHGGGPKTQYF. Written as DNA, the CDR3 is TGTGCCAGCAGCGCCCATGGGGGAGGCCCAAAGACCCAGTACTTC.

The chain is built from TRBV28 and TRBJ2-7; no reliable D call. CDR3 size: 14 residues. Germline V gene data show CDR1 as MDHEN and CDR2 as SYDVKM. V lost 3 bases and J 0 bases, leaving 9 bases between the germline ends. CDR3 region: CASSFTVSSYEQYF. CDR3 DNA: TGTGCCAGCAGTTTCACTGTGAGCTCCTACGAGCAGTACTTC.

This clone was counted between two and nine times. This chain joins TRBV9 and TRBJ2-1; no firm D call. The CDR3 length is 13 residues. Germline assignment: CDR1 SGDLS and CDR2 YYNGEE. V was pared by 0 bases and J by 6 bases, with 7 bases between. CDR3 bases: TGTGCCAGCAGCGTAGGTCCTTCCAATGAGCAGTTCTTC. Protein product: CASSVGPSNEQFF.

The rearrangement uses TRBV5-8 and TRBJ2-6; 10 bases agree with TRBD1. Germline CDR1 reads SGHTS; CDR2 reads YDEGEE. J was trimmed by 2 bases and V by 1 base; bases with no gene match: 6. This CDR3 region has 18 residues. The CDR3: CASSLWTGGLPGANVLTF. In nucleotides, the CDR3 is TGTGCCAGCAGCTTGTGGACAGGGGGTCTCCCTGGGGCCAACGTCCTGACTTTC.

The gene calls are TRBV5-4 and TRBJ1-3, with 9 bases aligning to TRBD1. The CDR3 has 18 amino acids. Germline loops: CDR1 SGHNT, CDR2 YYREEE (reference sequence). Trimming removed 0 bases from V and 0 bases from J; junction bases left unmatched: 7. CDR3 DNA sequence: TGTGCCAGCAGCTTGGGATGGTCGGGACAGGGCTCTGGAAACACCATATATTTT. This sequence encodes CASSLGWSGQGSGNTIYF.

The rearrangement links TRBV28 to TRBJ1-3; 7 positions match TRBD1. In germline, CDR1 is MDHEN, CDR2 SYDVKM. V lost 3 bases to trimming and J lost 3 bases; unmatched junction nucleotides: 5. This CDR3 is 15 amino acids long. As DNA, the CDR3 is TGTGCCAGCAGTTTGACAGGGAAGTATGGAAACACCATATATTTT. Its translation: CASSLTGKYGNTIYF.

V is TRBV13 and J is TRBJ2-7; 9 bases line up with TRBD2. CDR1 is PRHDT and CDR2 is FYEKMQ in the germline V gene (reference sequence). This CDR3 contains 17 residues. J gave up 6 bases and V 1 base, and 13 bases lay outside the gene matches. CDR3 loop: CASSLARGFSGSGEQYF. In DNA, the CDR3 is TGTGCCAGCAGCTTAGCCAGGGGCTTTAGCGGGAGTGGCGAGCAGTACTTC. The variable domain in full, with the rest retrieved from reference TRBV13 and TRBJ2-7, is AAGVIQSPRHLIKEKRETATLKCYPIPRHDTVYWYQQGPGQDPQFLISFYEKMQSDKGSIPDRFSAQQFSDYHSELNMSSLELGDSALYFCASSLARGFSGSGEQYFGPGTRLTVT.

V gene TRBV9 combines with J gene TRBJ2-3; 8 bases are shared with TRBD2. The CDR3 length is 14 residues. Germline trimming cut 6 bases from V and 5 bases from J; bases unmatched to any gene: 8. The germline CDR1 and CDR2 sequences are SGDLS and YYNGEE. CDR3 DNA sequence: TGTGCCAGCAATGCGGCGGGAGGAGTAGATACGCAGTATTTT. Encoded protein: CASNAAGGVDTQYF.

This chain connects TRBV29-1 to TRBJ1-2; D might be TRBD1 (5 bases). V gave up 7 bases and J gave up 5 bases, with 14 bases separating them. This CDR3 has 12 residues. CDR1 and CDR2 (germline): SQVTM, ANQGSEA. The CDR3 region is CSALPGGYGYTF. The DNA for the CDR3 is TGCAGCGCCCTACCTGGGGGGTATGGCTACACCTTC. The full variable domain, rest sourced from reference TRBV29-1 and TRBJ1-2, is SAVISQKPSRDICQRGTSLTIQCQVDSQVTMMFWYRQQPGQSLTLIATANQGSEATYESGFVIDKFPISRPNLTFSTLTVSNMSPEDSSIYLCSALPGGYGYTFGSGTRLTVV.

This clone has a handful of counts. The chain employs TRBV29-1 and TRBJ1-1, with D tentatively TRBD1 (6 bases). The CDR3 loop spans 14 amino acids. Between the trimmed V and J ends, which lost 4 bases and 4 bases, there was a span of 16 bases. Germline CDR1 SQVTM, CDR2 ANQGSEA. The CDR3 DNA sequence: TGCAGCGTTGTTGGCAGGGGCTGGACCACTGAAGCTTTCTTT. The encoded protein is CSVVGRGWTTEAFF. Full variable domain (outside the CDR3, taken from reference TRBV29-1 and TRBJ1-1): SAVISQKPSRDICQRGTSLTIQCQVDSQVTMMFWYRQQPGQSLTLIATANQGSEATYESGFVIDKFPISRPNLTFSTLTVSNMSPEDSSIYLCSVVGRGWTTEAFFGQGTRLTVV.

The chain links TRBV27 to TRBJ2-7; 9 nucleotides agree with TRBD1. With 6 bases clipped from V and 5 bases from J, the junction kept 11 bases outside the gene matches. This CDR3 is built from 15 residues. CDR1 is MNHEY and CDR2 is SMNVEV in the germline V gene (reference sequence). CDR3 in DNA: TGTGCCAGCAGACCTTACAACAGGGGGCTACACGAGCAGTACTTC. This encodes CASRPYNRGLHEQYF.

The chain carries TRBV20-1 and TRBJ1-2, with D hard to call. The CDR3 is 10 residues long. Germline V gene lookup returns CDR1 DFQATT and CDR2 SNEGSKA (reference sequence). Trimming took off 3 bases at V and 8 bases at J, with 7 bases between the two ends. This CDR3 is CSARAGGYTF. The CDR3 nucleotides read TGCAGTGCTAGGGCGGGGGGCTACACCTTC.

J is TRBJ2-7 and V is TRBV5-3; TRBD2 might be the D (6 bases). TRBV5-3 falls under the ORF class, with uncertain function. V lost 4 bases and J lost 4, with 18 bases in between. The CDR3 sequence is 15 residues long. DNA of the CDR3: TGTGCCAGAAGCATAGAAGGTCCACTAGCTTACGAGCAGTACTTC. Its translation: CARSIEGPLAYEQYF.

The J gene is TRBJ2-3, the V gene TRBV4-1, with TRBD1 matching 8 bases. CDR3 size: 14 residues. The junction had 3 bases not matched to a gene; V was cut back by 6 bases and J by 1 base. CDR1 is MGHRA and CDR2 is YSYEKL in the germline V gene. CDR3 in DNA: TGCGCCAGCAGTCCGGGACAGGGCACAGATACGCAGTATTTT. The encoded protein is CASSPGQGTDTQYF.

This clone was seen just once. The V call is TRBV5-1, the J call TRBJ2-7; 11 bases line up with TRBD1. This CDR3 region has 16 residues. The germline V gene has CDR1 SGHRS and CDR2 YFSETQ. Trimming at V came to 4 bases and at J to 5 bases, leaving 11 bases not matched to a gene. The CDR3 protein is CASSTTPRTGGHEQYF. DNA for the CDR3: TGCGCCAGCAGCACGACCCCCCGGACAGGGGGCCACGAGCAGTACTTC.

The chain employs TRBV28 and TRBJ2-1, with 7 bases identical to TRBD2. V lost 6 bases, J lost 6 bases, and 8 bases stayed unmatched. The germline V gene has CDR1 MDHEN and CDR2 SYDVKM. This CDR3 has 14 residues. The CDR3 DNA is TGTGCCAGCAGATCAGCGGGAATTATCAATGAGCAGTTCTTC. It translates to CASRSAGIINEQFF. Combining the CDR3 with reference TRBV28 and TRBJ2-1 gives the whole variable domain DVKVTQSSRYLVKRTGEKVFLECVQDMDHENMFWYRQDPGLGLRLIYFSYDVKMKEKGDIPEGYSVSREKKERFSLILESASTNQTSMYLCASRSAGIINEQFFGPGTRLTVL.

The V and J genes are TRBV7-2 and TRBJ2-5; D is possibly TRBD2 (6 bases). CDR1 is SGHTA and CDR2 is FQGNSA in the germline V gene. The CDR3 has 15 residues. Trimming left V 1 base short and J 1 base short, with 10 bases between. Written as DNA, the CDR3 is TGTGCCAGCAGCTTAGGGTGGGGGGTCCAAGAGACCCAGTACTTC. This sequence encodes CASSLGWGVQETQYF. The variable domain in full, completed from reference TRBV7-2 and TRBJ2-5, reads GAGVSQSPSNKVTEKGKDVELRCDPISGHTALYWYRQSLGQGLEFLIYFQGNSAPDKSGLPSDRFSAERTGGSVSTLTIQRTQQEDSAVYLCASSLGWGVQETQYFGPGTRLLVL.

The chain carries TRBV6-5 and TRBJ1-1, with D tentatively TRBD1 (6 bases). The V end was cut by 6 bases, the J end by 0 bases, with 11 bases between. CDR1 and CDR2 (germline): MNHEY, SVGAGI. The CDR3 covers 14 residues. CDR3 DNA sequence: TGTGCCAGCAGACAGGGACCCCTGAACACTGAAGCTTTCTTT. This sequence encodes CASRQGPLNTEAFF.

The CDR3 bases are TGTGCCAGCTCACGCGGACAGGGGGACAATCAGCCCCAGCATTTT. This gives the protein CASSRGQGDNQPQHF. The gene calls are TRBV18 and TRBJ1-5; 10 bases agree with TRBD1. The CDR3 consists of 15 residues. After removal of 4 bases from V and 3 bases from J, the junction contained 3 bases not matched to a gene. Looked up from germline, CDR1 is KGHSH and CDR2 is LQKENI.

The rearrangement joins TRBV5-8 to TRBJ1-2; D not certain. Germline V gene data show CDR1 as SGHTS and CDR2 as YDEGEE. Deletions cut 2 bases from V and 3 bases from J, with 11 bases between. The CDR3 is 14 amino acids. CDR3 protein: CASSFQGRDYGYTF. The CDR3 DNA reads TGTGCCAGCAGCTTCCAAGGGAGAGACTATGGCTACACCTTC.

The gene calls are TRBV7-9 and TRBJ2-5; the D is unclear. The germline CDR1 and CDR2 sequences are SEHNR and FQNEAQ (reference sequence). The V end lost 6 bases, the J end lost 4 bases, and 21 bases lay between the germline ends. This CDR3 region has 16 residues. In DNA, the CDR3 is TGTGCCAGCAGTCCCGGCGGTAGGTCCCCGTTAGAGACCCAGTACTTC. Translating it yields CASSPGGRSPLETQYF.

The chain combines TRBV7-2 with TRBJ2-7; D perhaps matches TRBD2 (5 bases). There are 13 residues in the CDR3. V lost 1 base, J lost 6 bases, and 10 bases lay in between. Germline CDR1 SGHTA, CDR2 FQGNSA. CDR3 DNA: TGTGCCAGCAGCTTAGGTGGGAGAGGCGAGCAGTACTTC. Residues: CASSLGGRGEQYF.

This rearrangement joins TRBV18 to TRBJ2-3, with 7 bases matching TRBD1. This CDR3 contains 15 residues. The germline CDR1 and CDR2 sequences are KGHSH and LQKENI. Losses at the gene ends were 4 bases for V and 3 bases for J; bases not matched to a gene: 7. CDR3 region: CASSRQGGRTDTQYF. CDR3 nucleotides: TGTGCCAGCTCACGACAGGGCGGAAGAACAGATACGCAGTATTTT.

The chain combines TRBV29-1 with TRBJ2-2; weak D call: TRBD1 (6 bases). Trimming cost V 4 bases and J 5 bases, with 14 bases left between them. The CDR3 is 14 amino acids. CDR1 is SQVTM and CDR2 is ANQGSEA in the germline V gene. CDR3 loop: CSVGQGQGTGELFF. CDR3 nucleotide sequence: TGCAGCGTTGGGCAGGGGCAGGGTACCGGGGAGCTGTTTTTT.

This chain uses TRBV5-1 with TRBJ2-5; TRBD2 matches 11 bases. The CDR3 has 18 amino acids. V lost 0 bases and J lost 6; bases outside the gene matches: 13. The germline V gene has CDR1 SGHRS and CDR2 YFSETQ. CDR3 in amino acids: CASSLVTSGRSSLKTQYF. The CDR3 region has the DNA TGCGCCAGCAGCTTGGTAACTAGCGGGAGAAGTAGTCTGAAGACCCAGTACTTC.